The present T cell receptor (beta chain) was sequenced within a study of PD-L1 blockade in urothelial cancer. For the study at large: Blood was evaluated 3 weeks (second dose) and 6 weeks after therapy began.

Synthetic TCR analog templates were spiked into each PCR. The table came from immunoSEQ multiplex PCR; TCRdb's copy has only in-frame clones and leaves some out. The data show about 15,000 clones, over 75% seen once. V gave up 6 bases and J gave up 8 bases; unmatched junction bases: 8. The germline V gene encodes CDR1 SGHAT and CDR2 FQNNGV. CDR3 size: 15 residues. The specimen comprised PBMCs, sampled around atezolizumab (anti-PD-L1) treatment. The source of this sequence is a man in his 70s with urothelial cancer. The chain couples TRBV11-2 to TRBJ2-1; 12 bases are shared with TRBD2. The CDR3 is CASSHLAGGLDEQFF. DNA for the CDR3: TGTGCCAGCAGTCATCTAGCGGGGGGGCTTGATGAGCAGTTCTTC.